This T cell receptor beta chain originates from a study of Ad26.COV2.S vaccination and SARS-CoV-2 variants. The study's findings and limits: Vaccine recipients and placebo recipients showed similar non-spike TCR breadth.

Profiling relied on immunoSEQ multiplex PCR, and the TCRdb table lists in-frame clones only, not all of them. The sample carries about 430,000 clones, roughly 90% recorded once. Noted treatment: 15 to 20 received Ad26.COV2.S at low or high dose, single or two shots; 5 received placebo; per-sample allocation not given. After the first vaccine or placebo injection, samples were drawn on day 63. This CDR3 contains 12 residues. V was clipped by 4 bases and J by 5 bases, with 8 bases between them. Germline V gene sequence: CDR1 MNHEY, CDR2 SVGEGT. Points on this clone: The antigen remains undetermined.

The rearrangement uses TRBV6-2 or TRBV6-3 and TRBJ2-5; D ambiguous. The receptor was derived from a person between 18 and 60 years old who received the Ad26.COV2.S COVID-19 vaccine or a placebo. Sample: peripheral blood, taken in a trial of Ad26.COV2.S vaccine versus placebo. In DNA, the CDR3 is TGTGCCAGCAGTTGGGTCTCGGAGACCCAGTACTTC. This translates into CASSWVSETQYF.